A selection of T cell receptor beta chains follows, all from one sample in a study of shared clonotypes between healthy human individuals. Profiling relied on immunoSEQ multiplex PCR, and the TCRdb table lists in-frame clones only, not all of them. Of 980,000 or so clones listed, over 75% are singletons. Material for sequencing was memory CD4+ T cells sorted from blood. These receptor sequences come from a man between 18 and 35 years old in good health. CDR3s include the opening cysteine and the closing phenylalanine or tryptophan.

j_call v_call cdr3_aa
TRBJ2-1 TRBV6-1 CASSAKAGKNHNEQFF
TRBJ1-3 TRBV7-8 CASSLGRFVVSSGNTIYF
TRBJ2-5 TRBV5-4 CASSFGQGQETQYF
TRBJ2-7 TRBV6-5 CASSYSGASYEQYF
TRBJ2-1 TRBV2 CASRLAGEGEQFF
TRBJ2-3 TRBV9 CASFEYGTDTQYF
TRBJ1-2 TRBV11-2 CASSFRRDGYTF
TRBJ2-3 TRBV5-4 CASTIGLAGGQGDTQYF
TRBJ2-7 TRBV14 CASSQSRYEQYF
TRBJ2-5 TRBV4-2 CASSHALAGVETQYF
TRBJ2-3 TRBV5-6 CASSLGGQGLTVTQYF
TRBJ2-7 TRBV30 CAWSGTSGNYEQYF
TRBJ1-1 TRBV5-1 CASSLGQGASEAFF
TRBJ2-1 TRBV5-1 CASSQGVSSYNEQFF
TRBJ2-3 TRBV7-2 CASSPQRRGGLSDTQYF
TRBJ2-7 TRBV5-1 CASRRNQAGASNEQYF
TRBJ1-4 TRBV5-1 CASSLAGGGYEKLFF
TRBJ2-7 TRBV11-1 CASSQRSSYEQYF
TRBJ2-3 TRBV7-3 CASSSQRGTSTDTQYF
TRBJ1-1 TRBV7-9 CASTRSKGAFF
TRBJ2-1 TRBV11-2 CASSLRTSAYGLSNEQFF
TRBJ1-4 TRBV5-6 CASSHDRGREKLFF
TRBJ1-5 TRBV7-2 CASSPFGQSNQPQHF
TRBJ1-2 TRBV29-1 CSVENRVENYGYTF
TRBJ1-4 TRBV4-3 CASSQDVDRGHEKLFF
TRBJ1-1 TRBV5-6 CASSLGQVMNTEAFF
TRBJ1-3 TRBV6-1 CASSDFPGSSGNTIYF
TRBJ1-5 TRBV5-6 CASSLGGQGGQPQHF
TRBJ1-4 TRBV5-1 CASSLRDRGEKLFF
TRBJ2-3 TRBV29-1 CGVTGGTDTQYF
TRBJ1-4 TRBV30 CAWSSTGGSTEKLFF
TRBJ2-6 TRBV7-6 CASSTGTGNSGANVLTF
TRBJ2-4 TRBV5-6 CASSPRTGQKNIQYF
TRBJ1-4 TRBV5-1 CASRRTLGGDEKLFF
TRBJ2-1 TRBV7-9 CASSQGVQGYNEQFF
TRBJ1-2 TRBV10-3 CAISESRQALNYGYTF
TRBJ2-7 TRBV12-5 CASGLRLEGEQYF
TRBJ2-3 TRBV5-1 CASSEDRVPDTQYF
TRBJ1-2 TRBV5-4 CASSFAGGSGYTF
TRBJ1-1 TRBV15 CATSRGDRTEAFF
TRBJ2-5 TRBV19 CASSTFDPETQYF
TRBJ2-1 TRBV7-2 CASSLVWGEQFF
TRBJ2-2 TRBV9 CASSPTPPRAGTGELFF
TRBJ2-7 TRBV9 CASSPENPYEQYF
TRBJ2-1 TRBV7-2 CASSPGGEAYNEQFF
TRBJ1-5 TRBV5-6 CASSLGGARPQHF
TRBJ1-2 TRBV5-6 CASSTGGIWQFDYGYTF
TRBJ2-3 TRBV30 CAWSVGTRWSTDTQYF
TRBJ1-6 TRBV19 CASSEQGSPLHF
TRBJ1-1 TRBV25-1 CASSEFRGLGAFF
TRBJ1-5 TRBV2 CASSEGQVNQPQHF
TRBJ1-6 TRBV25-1 CASRRDSYSPLHF
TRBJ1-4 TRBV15 CATSRVFGGVVEKLFF
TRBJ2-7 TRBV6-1 CASSENPRGPYEQYF